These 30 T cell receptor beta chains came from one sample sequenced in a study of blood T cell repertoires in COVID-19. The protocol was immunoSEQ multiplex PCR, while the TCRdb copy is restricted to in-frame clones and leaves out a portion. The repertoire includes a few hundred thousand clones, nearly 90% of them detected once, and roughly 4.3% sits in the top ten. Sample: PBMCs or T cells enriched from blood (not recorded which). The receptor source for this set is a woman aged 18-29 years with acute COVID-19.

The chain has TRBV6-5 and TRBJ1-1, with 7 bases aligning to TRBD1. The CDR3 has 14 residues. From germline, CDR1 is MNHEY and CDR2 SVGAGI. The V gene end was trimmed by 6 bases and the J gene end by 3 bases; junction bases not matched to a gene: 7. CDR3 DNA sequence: TGTGCCAGCAGCAGACAGGGTCGGGACACTGAAGCTTTCTTT. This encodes CASSRQGRDTEAFF.

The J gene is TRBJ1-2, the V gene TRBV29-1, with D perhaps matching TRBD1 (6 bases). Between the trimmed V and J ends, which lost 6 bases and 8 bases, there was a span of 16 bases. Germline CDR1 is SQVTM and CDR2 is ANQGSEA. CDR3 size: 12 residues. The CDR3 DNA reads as TGCAGCGTCGTTGCGGGGGCATCGGGCTACACCTTC. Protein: CSVVAGASGYTF.

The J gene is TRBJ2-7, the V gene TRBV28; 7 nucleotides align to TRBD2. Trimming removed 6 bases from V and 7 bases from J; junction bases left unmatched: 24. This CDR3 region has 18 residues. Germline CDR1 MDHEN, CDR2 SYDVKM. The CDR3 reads CASSTGSLRRGNVREQYF. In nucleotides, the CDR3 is TGTGCCAGCAGCACCGGTTCCCTCCGGCGGGGGAACGTAAGGGAGCAGTACTTC.

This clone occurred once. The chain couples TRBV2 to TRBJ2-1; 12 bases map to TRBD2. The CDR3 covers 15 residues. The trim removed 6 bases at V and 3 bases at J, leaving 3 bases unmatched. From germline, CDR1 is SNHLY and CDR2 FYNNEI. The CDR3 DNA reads TGTGCCAGCAGCTTACTAGCGGGAGGCTACAATGAGCAGTTCTTC. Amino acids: CASSLLAGGYNEQFF.

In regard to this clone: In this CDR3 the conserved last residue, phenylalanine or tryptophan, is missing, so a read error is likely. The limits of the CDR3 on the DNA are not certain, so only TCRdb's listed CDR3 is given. CDR3: CASSPSITSGQEPSL. This chain uses TRBV18 with TRBJ1-4; the table's D gene call, TRBD1, was not cross checked with the DNA. Ends included, the CDR3 has 15 residues. The germline V gene has CDR1 KGHSH and CDR2 LQKENI.

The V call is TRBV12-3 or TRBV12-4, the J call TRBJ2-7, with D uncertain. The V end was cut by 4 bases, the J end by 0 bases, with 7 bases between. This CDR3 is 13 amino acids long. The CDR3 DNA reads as TGTGCCAGCAGTTCACCGAGCTCCTACGAGCAGTACTTC. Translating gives CASSSPSSYEQYF.

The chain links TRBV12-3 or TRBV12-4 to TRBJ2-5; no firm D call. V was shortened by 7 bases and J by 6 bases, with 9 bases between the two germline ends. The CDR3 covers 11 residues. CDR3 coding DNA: TGTGCCAGCACCCCGGAGAAGACCCAGTACTTC. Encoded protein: CASTPEKTQYF.

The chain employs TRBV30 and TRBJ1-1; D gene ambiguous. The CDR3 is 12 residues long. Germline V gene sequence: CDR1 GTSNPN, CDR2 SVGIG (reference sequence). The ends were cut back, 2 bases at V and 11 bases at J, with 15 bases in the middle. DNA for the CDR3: TGTGCCTGGAGTAGCCCCGGGAGCAGGGCTTTCTTT. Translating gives CAWSSPGSRAFF.

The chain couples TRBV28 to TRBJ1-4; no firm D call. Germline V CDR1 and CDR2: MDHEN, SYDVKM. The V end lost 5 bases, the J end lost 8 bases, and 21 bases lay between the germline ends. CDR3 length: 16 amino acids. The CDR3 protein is CASSPSMGEDQEKLFF. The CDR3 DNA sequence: TGTGCCAGCAGTCCATCCATGGGAGAGGATCAGGAAAAACTGTTTTTT.

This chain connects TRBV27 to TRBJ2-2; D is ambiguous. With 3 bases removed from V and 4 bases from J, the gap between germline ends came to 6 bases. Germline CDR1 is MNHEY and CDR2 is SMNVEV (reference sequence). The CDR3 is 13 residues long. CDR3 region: CASSLTITGELFF. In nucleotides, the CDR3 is TGTGCCAGCAGTTTGACAATCACCGGGGAGCTGTTTTTT.

CDR3 sequence: CASNDPGTGIYNEQFF. CDR3 nucleotide sequence: TGTGCCAGCAACGACCCCGGGACAGGGATCTACAATGAGCAGTTCTTC. The V call is TRBV28, the J call TRBJ2-1; 9 bases align to TRBD1. With V trimmed by 7 bases and J by 3 bases, 10 bases remained unmatched. The CDR3 is 16 residues long. From germline, CDR1 is MDHEN and CDR2 SYDVKM. Full variable domain (rest looked up from reference TRBV28 and TRBJ2-1): DVKVTQSSRYLVKRTGEKVFLECVQDMDHENMFWYRQDPGLGLRLIYFSYDVKMKEKGDIPEGYSVSREKKERFSLILESASTNQTSMYLCASNDPGTGIYNEQFFGPGTRLTVL.

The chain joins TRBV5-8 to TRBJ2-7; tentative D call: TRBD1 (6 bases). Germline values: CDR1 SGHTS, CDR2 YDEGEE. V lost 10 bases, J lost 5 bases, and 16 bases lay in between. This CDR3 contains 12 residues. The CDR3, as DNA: TGTGCCGGCGTACAGGGTCCCAACGAGCAGTACTTC. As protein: CAGVQGPNEQYF.

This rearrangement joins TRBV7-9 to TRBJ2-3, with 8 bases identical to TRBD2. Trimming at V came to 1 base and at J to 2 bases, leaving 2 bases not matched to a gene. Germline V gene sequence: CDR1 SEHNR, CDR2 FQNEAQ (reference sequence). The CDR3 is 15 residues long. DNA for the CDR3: TGTGCCAGCAGCTTAGACGGGAGGGTCACAGATACGCAGTATTTT. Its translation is CASSLDGRVTDTQYF.

The CDR3 loop reads CASISGQTSNYGYTF. The CDR3 DNA reads as TGTGCCAGCATCTCGGGACAGACATCTAACTATGGCTACACCTTC. The chain recombines TRBV7-9 with TRBJ1-2; 7 bases fit TRBD1. J lost 0 bases, V lost 7 bases, and 8 bases had no gene match. The CDR3 runs 15 residues. Germline V gene sequence: CDR1 SEHNR, CDR2 FQNEAQ (reference sequence).

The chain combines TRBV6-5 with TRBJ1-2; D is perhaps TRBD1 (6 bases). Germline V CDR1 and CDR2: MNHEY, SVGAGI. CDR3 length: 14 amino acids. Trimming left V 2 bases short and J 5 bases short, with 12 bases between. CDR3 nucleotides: TGTGCCAGCAGTTACCAAAATACAGGGTATGGCTACACCTTC. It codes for CASSYQNTGYGYTF.

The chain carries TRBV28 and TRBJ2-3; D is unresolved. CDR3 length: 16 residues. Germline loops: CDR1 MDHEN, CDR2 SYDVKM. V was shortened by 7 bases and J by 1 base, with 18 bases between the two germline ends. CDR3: CASTVLLGGGTDTQYF. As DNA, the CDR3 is TGTGCCAGCACCGTTCTCCTCGGTGGAGGCACAGATACGCAGTATTTT. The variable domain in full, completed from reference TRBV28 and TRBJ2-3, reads DVKVTQSSRYLVKRTGEKVFLECVQDMDHENMFWYRQDPGLGLRLIYFSYDVKMKEKGDIPEGYSVSREKKERFSLILESASTNQTSMYLCASTVLLGGGTDTQYFGPGTRLTVL.

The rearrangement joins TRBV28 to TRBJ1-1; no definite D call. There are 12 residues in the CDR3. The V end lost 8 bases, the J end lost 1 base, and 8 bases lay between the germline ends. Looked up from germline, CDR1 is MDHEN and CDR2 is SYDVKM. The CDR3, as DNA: TGTGCCAGCGGCCCTTCGAACACTGAAGCTTTCTTT. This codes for CASGPSNTEAFF.

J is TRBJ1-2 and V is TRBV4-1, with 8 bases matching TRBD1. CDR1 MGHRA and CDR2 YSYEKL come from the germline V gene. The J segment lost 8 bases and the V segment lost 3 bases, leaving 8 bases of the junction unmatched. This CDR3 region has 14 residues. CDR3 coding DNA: TGCGCCAGCAGCCAGGAGACAGGGGCGCAAGGCTACACCTTC. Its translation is CASSQETGAQGYTF.

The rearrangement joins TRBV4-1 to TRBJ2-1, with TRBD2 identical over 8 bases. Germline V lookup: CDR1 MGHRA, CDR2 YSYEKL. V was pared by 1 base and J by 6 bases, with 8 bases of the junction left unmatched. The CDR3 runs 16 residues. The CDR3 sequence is CASSQGGLAGFNEQFF. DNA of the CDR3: TGCGCCAGCAGCCAAGGGGGGCTAGCGGGCTTCAATGAGCAGTTCTTC.

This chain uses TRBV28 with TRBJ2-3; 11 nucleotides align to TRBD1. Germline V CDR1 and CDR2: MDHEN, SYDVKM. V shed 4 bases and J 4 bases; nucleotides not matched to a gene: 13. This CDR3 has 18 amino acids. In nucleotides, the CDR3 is TGTGCCAGCAGTTCTCCGACCCCCGGGGACAGGGGGGCAGATACGCAGTATTTT. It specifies CASSSPTPGDRGADTQYF.

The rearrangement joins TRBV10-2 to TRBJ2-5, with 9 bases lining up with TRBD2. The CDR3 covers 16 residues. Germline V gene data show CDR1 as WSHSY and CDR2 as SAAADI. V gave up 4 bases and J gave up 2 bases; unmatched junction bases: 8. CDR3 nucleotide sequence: TGCGCCAGCAGTGCCTCGCGGGAGGGCCTGCAAGAGACCCAGTACTTC. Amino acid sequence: CASSASREGLQETQYF.

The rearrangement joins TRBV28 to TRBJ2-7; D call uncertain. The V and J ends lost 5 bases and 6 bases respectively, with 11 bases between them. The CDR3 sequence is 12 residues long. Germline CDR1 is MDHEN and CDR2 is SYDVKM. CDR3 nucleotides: TGTGCCAGCAGTGGCAGCAGGATCGAGCAGTACTTC. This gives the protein CASSGSRIEQYF.

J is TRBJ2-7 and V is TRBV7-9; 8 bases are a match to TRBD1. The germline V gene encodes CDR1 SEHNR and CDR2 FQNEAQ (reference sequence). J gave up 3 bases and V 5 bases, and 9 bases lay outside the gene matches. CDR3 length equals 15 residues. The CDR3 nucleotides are TGTGCCAGCAGCAGAAAGGGACAGGACTACTACGAGCAGTACTTC. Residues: CASSRKGQDYYEQYF.

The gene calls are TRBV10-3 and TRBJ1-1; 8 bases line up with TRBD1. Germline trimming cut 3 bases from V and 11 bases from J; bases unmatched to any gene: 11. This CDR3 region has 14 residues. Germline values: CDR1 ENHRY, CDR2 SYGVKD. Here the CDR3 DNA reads TGTGCCATCAGTGACCCGGGTCAGGGGGCGCCGGCTTTCTTT. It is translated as CAISDPGQGAPAFF.

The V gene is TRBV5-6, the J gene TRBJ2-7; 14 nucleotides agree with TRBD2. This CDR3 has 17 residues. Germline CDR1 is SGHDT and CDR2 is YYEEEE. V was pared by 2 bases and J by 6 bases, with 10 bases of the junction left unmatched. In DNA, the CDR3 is TGTGCCAGCAGCTTTCCGACTAGCGGGAGGGGTTTCGGCGAGCAGTACTTC. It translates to CASSFPTSGRGFGEQYF.

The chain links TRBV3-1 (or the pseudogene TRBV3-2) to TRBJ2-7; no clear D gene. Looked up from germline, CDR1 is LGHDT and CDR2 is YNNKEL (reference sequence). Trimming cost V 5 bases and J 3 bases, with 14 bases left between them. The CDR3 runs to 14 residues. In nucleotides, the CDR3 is TGTGCCAGCAGCTCCTACCCGAATGGCTACGAGCAGTACTTC. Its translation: CASSSYPNGYEQYF.

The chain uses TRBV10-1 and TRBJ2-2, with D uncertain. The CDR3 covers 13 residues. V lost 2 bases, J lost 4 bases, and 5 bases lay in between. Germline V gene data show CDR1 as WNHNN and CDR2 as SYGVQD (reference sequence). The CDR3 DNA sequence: TGCGCCAGCAGTGAGCAAGCCACCGGGGAGCTGTTTTTT. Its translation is CASSEQATGELFF.

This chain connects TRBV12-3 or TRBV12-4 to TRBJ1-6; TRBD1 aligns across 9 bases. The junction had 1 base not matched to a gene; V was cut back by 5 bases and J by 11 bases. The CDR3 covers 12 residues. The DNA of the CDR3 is TGTGCCAGCAGTAGGACAGGGGCACCCCTCCACTTT. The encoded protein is CASSRTGAPLHF.

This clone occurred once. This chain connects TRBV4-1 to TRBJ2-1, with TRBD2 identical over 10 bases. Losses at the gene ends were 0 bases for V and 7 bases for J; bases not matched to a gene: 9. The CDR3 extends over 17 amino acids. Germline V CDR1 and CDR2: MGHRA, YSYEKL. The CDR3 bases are TGCGCCAGCAGCCAAGATAGTCTAGCGGGAGTAGGGAATGAGCAGTTCTTC. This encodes CASSQDSLAGVGNEQFF.

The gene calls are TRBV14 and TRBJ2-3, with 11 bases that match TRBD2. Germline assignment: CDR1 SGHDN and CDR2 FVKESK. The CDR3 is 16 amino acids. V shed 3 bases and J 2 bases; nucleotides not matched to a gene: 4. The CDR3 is CASSQGLAADTDTQYF. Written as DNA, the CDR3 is TGTGCCAGCAGCCAGGGACTAGCGGCCGACACAGATACGCAGTATTTT.